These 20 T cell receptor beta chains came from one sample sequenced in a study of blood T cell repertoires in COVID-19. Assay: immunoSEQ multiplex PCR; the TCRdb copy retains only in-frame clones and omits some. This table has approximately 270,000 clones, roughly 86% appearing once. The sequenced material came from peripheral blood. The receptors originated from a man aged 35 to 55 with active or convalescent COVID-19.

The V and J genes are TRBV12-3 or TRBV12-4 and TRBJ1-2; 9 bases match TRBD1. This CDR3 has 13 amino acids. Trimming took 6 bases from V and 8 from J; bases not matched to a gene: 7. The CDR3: CASSLTGGWGYTF. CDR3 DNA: TGTGCCAGCAGCCTTACAGGGGGCTGGGGCTACACCTTC.

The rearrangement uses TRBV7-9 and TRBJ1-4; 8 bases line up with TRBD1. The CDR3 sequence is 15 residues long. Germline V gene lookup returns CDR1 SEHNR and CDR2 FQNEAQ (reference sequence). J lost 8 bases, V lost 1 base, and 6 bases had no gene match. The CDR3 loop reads CASSLGGQGAEKLFF. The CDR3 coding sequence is TGTGCCAGCAGCTTAGGTGGTCAGGGGGCCGAAAAACTGTTTTTT.

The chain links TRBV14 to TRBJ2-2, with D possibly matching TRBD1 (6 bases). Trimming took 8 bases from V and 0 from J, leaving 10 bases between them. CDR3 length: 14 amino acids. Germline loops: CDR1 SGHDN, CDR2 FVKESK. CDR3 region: CASEGVTNTGELFF. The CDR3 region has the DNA TGTGCCAGCGAGGGGGTGACGAACACCGGGGAGCTGTTTTTT. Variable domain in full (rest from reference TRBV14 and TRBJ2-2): EAGVTQFPSHSVIEKGQTVTLRCDPISGHDNLYWYRRVMGKEIKFLLHFVKESKQDESGMPNNRFLAERTGGTYSTLKVQPAELEDSGVYFCASEGVTNTGELFFGEGSRLTVL.

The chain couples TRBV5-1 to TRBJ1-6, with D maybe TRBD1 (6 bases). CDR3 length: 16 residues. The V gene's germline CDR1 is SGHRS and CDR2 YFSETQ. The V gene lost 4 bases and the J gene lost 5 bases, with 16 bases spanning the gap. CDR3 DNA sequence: TGCGCCAGCAGCCTGAACGGGGGGCAAGATAATTCACCCCTCCACTTT. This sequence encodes CASSLNGGQDNSPLHF.

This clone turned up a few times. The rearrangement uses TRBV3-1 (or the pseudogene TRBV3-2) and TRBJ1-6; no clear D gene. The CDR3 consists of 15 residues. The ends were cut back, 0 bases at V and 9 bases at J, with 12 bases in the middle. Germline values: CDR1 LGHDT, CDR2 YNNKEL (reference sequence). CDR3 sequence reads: CASSQDLGESSPLHF. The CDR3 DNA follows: TGTGCCAGCAGCCAAGATCTCGGGGAGAGTTCACCCCTCCACTTT.

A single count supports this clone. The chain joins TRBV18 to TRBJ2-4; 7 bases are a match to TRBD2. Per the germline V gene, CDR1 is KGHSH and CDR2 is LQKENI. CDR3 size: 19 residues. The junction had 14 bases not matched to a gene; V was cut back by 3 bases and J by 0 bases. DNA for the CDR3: TGTGCCAGCTCACCTCCTAGGGGCGGGAGTTTAGCAGCCAAAAACATTCAGTACTTC. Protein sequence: CASSPPRGGSLAAKNIQYF.

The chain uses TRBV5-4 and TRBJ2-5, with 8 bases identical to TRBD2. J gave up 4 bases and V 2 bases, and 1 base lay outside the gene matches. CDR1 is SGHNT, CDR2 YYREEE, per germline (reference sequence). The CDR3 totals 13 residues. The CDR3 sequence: CASSFLAGETQYF. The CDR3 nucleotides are TGTGCCAGCAGCTTCCTAGCGGGAGAGACCCAGTACTTC.

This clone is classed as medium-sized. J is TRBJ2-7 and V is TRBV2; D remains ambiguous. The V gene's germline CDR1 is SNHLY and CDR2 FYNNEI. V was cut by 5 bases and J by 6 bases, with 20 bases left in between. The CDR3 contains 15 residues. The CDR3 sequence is CASSSITDTRAEQYF. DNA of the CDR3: TGTGCCAGCAGTTCTATCACTGATACTCGTGCCGAGCAGTACTTC.

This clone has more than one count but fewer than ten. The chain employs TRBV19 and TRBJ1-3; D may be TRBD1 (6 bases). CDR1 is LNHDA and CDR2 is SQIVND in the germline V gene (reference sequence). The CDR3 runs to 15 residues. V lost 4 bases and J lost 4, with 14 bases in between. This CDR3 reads CASSNSGGEGNTIYF. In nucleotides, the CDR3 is TGTGCCAGTAGTAACTCGGGGGGCGAAGGAAACACCATATATTTT.

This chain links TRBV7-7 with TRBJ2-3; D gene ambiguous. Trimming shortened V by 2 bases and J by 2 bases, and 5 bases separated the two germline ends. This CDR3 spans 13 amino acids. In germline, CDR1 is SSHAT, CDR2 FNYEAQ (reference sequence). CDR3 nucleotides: TGTGCCAGCAGCTTATGGCCCACAGATACGCAGTATTTT. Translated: CASSLWPTDTQYF.

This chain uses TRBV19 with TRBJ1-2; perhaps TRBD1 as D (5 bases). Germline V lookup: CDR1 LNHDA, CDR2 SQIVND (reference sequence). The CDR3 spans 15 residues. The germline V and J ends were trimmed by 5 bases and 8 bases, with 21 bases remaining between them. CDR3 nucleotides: TGTGCCAGTAGTGACTTAGACAGCCTGCTATGGGGCTACACCTTC. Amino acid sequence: CASSDLDSLLWGYTF.

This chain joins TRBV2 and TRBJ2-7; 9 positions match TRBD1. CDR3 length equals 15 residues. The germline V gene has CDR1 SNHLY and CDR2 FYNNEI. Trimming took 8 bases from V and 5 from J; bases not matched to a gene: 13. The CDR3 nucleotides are TGTGCCAGCTTTCCGGGACAGGGCGCGGTGCACGAGCAGTACTTC. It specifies CASFPGQGAVHEQYF.

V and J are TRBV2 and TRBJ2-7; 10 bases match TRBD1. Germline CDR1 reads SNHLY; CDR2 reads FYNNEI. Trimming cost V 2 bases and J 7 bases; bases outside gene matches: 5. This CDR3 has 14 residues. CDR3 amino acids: CASSERTGGGEQYF. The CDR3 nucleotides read TGTGCCAGCAGTGAACGGACAGGGGGAGGGGAGCAGTACTTC.

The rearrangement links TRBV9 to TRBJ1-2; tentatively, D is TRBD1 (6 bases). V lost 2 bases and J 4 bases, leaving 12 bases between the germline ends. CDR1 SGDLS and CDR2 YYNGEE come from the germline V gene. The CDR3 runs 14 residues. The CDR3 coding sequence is TGTGCCAGCAGCGTGCAGGGGCCGGGCTATGGCTACACCTTC. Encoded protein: CASSVQGPGYGYTF.

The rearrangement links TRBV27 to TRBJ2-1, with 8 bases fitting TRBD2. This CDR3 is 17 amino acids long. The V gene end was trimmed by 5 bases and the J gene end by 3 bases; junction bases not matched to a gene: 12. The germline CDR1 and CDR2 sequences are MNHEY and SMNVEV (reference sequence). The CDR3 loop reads CASSPPPPGLDYNEQFF. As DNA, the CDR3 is TGTGCCAGCAGTCCTCCACCCCCGGGACTAGACTACAATGAGCAGTTCTTC.

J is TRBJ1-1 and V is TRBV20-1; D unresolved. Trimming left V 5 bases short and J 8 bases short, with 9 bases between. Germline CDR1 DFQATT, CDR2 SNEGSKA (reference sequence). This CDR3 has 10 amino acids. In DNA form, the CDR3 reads TGCAGTGCTTCGGGGTACGAAGCTTTCTTT. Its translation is CSASGYEAFF.

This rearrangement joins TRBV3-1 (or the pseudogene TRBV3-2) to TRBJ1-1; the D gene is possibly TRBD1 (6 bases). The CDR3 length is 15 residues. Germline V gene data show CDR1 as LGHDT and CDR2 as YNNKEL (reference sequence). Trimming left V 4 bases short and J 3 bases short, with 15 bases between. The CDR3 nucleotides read TGTGCCAGCAGCCTAGGGGGTGGGTTGGACACTGAAGCTTTCTTT. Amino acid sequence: CASSLGGGLDTEAFF.

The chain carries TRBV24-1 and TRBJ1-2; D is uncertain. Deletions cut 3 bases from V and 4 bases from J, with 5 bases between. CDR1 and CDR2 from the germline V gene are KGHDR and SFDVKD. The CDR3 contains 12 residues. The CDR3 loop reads CATSDEGYGYTF. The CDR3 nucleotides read TGTGCCACCAGTGATGAGGGCTATGGCTACACCTTC.

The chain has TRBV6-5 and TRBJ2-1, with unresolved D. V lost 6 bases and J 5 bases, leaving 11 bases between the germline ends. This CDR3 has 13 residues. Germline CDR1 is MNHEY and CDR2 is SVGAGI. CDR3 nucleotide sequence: TGTGCCAGCAGCTCTCCGGAGAACAATGAGCAGTTCTTC. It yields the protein CASSSPENNEQFF.

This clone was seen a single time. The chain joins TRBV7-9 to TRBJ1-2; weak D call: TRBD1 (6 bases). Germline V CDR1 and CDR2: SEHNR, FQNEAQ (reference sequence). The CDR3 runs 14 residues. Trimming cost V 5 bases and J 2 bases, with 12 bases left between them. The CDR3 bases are TGTGCCAGCAGCCGACAGGCGGTCAACTATGGCTACACCTTC. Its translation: CASSRQAVNYGYTF.